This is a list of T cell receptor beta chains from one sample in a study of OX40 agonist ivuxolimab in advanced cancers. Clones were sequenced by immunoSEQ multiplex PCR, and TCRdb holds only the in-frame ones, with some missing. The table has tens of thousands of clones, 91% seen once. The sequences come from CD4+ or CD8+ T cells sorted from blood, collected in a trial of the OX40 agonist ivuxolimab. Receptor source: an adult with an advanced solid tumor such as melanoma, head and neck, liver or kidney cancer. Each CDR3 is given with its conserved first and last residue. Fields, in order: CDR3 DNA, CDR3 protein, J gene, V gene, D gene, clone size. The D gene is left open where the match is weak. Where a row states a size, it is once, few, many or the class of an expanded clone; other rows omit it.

TGTGCCAGCTCACGGTCCAGACAGATGAACACTGAAGCTTTCTTT	CASSRSRQMNTEAFF	TRBJ1-1	TRBV18	-	once
TGCGCCAGCAGCTTTGGGACAGGGGAGCAGTTCTTC	CASSFGTGEQFF	TRBJ2-1	TRBV5-1	TRBD1	-
TGTGCCAGCAGCCCCCAAGGGAATCAGCCCCAGCATTTT	CASSPQGNQPQHF	TRBJ1-5	TRBV7-2	-	-
TGTGCCAGTAGTGCGGACAGGGTTCGGACCGGGGAGCTGTTTTTT	CASSADRVRTGELFF	TRBJ2-2	TRBV19	TRBD1	-
TGTGCCAGCAGCTTAGTAGCCGGGCAGGTTGAGCAGTTCTTC	CASSLVAGQVEQFF	TRBJ2-1	TRBV7-6	-	-
TGTGCCAGCAGCGGCGCAGGGGGATATGGCTACACCTTC	CASSGAGGYGYTF	TRBJ1-2	TRBV5-4	TRBD1	-
TGTGCCGGACGGGAGGGCCCCGGGGTCTATGGCTACACCTTC	CAGREGPGVYGYTF	TRBJ1-2	TRBV2	-	-
TGTGCCAGTAGGGAAAATAGCGGGAGGAAGGGGAATGAGCAGTTCTTC	CASRENSGRKGNEQFF	TRBJ2-1	TRBV19	TRBD2	-
TGTGCCAGCAGCGTACGGGGGTCGTCCCCCTTTTACGAGCAGTACTTC	CASSVRGSSPFYEQYF	TRBJ2-7	TRBV9	-	-
TGTGCCAGCAGTGAAGCGTATGGGAGGATTACTGAAGCTTTCTTT	CASSEAYGRITEAFF	TRBJ1-1	TRBV6-1	-	-
TGTGCCAGCTCACCATTGCGGGAGGGCCCCGAGACCCAGTACTTC	CASSPLREGPETQYF	TRBJ2-5	TRBV18	TRBD2	-
TGTGCCAGCTCACCCCCGAGGGGACAGGGCCCCACAGATACGCAGTATTTT	CASSPPRGQGPTDTQYF	TRBJ2-3	TRBV18	TRBD1	-
TGTGCCAGCAGCGTAGAGATAACGGCAGATACGCAGTATTTT	CASSVEITADTQYF	TRBJ2-3	TRBV9	-	once
TGTGCCAGCAGCTTGAGTGAGGGAGCCTACAATGAGCAGTTCTTC	CASSLSEGAYNEQFF	TRBJ2-1	TRBV7-8	-	-
TGTGCCAGCAGCTTGGAGGCACAGCAAGAGACCCAGTACTTC	CASSLEAQQETQYF	TRBJ2-5	TRBV5-4	-	-
TGTGCCACCAGGACTTCAGGAGCTCGGGAAAAACTGTTTTTT	CATRTSGAREKLFF	TRBJ1-4	TRBV15	-	-
TGTGCCAGCAGCTTAGCCCGGTGGGGGGCCTATGGCTACACCTTC	CASSLARWGAYGYTF	TRBJ1-2	TRBV11-2	-	-
TGCGCCAGCAGCAGCAGGGGGGACAATGAGCAGTTCTTC	CASSSRGDNEQFF	TRBJ2-1	TRBV5-1	-	-
TGTGCCAGCAGCTTAGTACCAGGGGGCTCCTACGAGCAGTACTTC	CASSLVPGGSYEQYF	TRBJ2-7	TRBV7-6	TRBD1	once
TGCGCCAGCAGGGACAGCTATGGCTACACCTTC	CASRDSYGYTF	TRBJ1-2	TRBV5-1	-	-
TGTGCCAGCAGCTTAATTGTCCCGGGACAGGCCGGAAACACCATATATTTT	CASSLIVPGQAGNTIYF	TRBJ1-3	TRBV11-2	TRBD1	-
TGTGCCAGCAGCTTAGATCCGACTATACGATTAATCTCCTACGAGCAGTACTTC	CASSLDPTIRLISYEQYF	TRBJ2-7	TRBV7-2	-	-
TGTGCCTGGAGTGAAGGTGGCCCCGGGGAGCTGTTTTTT	CAWSEGGPGELFF	TRBJ2-2	TRBV30	-	-
TGTGCCAGCAGCCAAACCACCACAGATACGCAGTATTTT	CASSQTTTDTQYF	TRBJ2-3	TRBV14	-	-
TGCGCCAGCAGCTTCAGAGATACGCAGTATTTT	CASSFRDTQYF	TRBJ2-3	TRBV5-1	-	once
TGTGCCAGCAGTCTCGGAGGCGTAAGGTCGGAAAAACTGTTTTTT	CASSLGGVRSEKLFF	TRBJ1-4	TRBV28	-	-
TGTGCCAGCAGTTCCTTGGGAAACACCATATATTTT	CASSSLGNTIYF	TRBJ1-3	TRBV28	-	-
TGTGCCTGGAGTGTAACGGCAGGGGGCACTAGTGGCTACACCTTC	CAWSVTAGGTSGYTF	TRBJ1-2	TRBV30	TRBD1	-
TGTGCCATCAGTGAGTCGGGCAGGGGGACTGAAGCTTTCTTT	CAISESGRGTEAFF	TRBJ1-1	TRBV10-3	TRBD1	-
TGTGCCAGCTCACCCGGGACAGAACAAGAGACCCAGTACTTC	CASSPGTEQETQYF	TRBJ2-5	TRBV18	TRBD1	once
TGTGCCAGCAGCGTTACAGGGTCCACAGATACGCAGTATTTT	CASSVTGSTDTQYF	TRBJ2-3	TRBV9	-	-
TGTGCCAGCAGTACAGGGCCTCCGGGCTACGAGCAGTACTTC	CASSTGPPGYEQYF	TRBJ2-7	TRBV28	-	-
TGTGCCACCCGACAGGAAAACAATGAGCAGTTCTTC	CATRQENNEQFF	TRBJ2-1	TRBV6-1	-	-
TGTGCCAGTAGCCTGGGGACAGTGAATCAGCCCCAGCATTTT	CASSLGTVNQPQHF	TRBJ1-5	TRBV19	TRBD1	-
TGTGCCAGCAGCGCTGGACAGCCGAACACCGGGGAGCTGTTTTTT	CASSAGQPNTGELFF	TRBJ2-2	TRBV7-3	-	-
TGTGCCAGCAGCGCCGGGACCTTAAACACCATATATTTT	CASSAGTLNTIYF	TRBJ1-3	TRBV2	-	-
TGTGCCAGCAAGGAACCGCAGTCCACAGATACGCAGTATTTT	CASKEPQSTDTQYF	TRBJ2-3	TRBV27	-	-
TGTGCTAGCAGCTTTGGGGGGGGGTACCAAGAGACCCAGTACTTC	CASSFGGGYQETQYF	TRBJ2-5	TRBV7-7	TRBD2	few
TGTGCCAGCAGCGAATTACTAGCGGGATACAATGAGCAGTTCTTC	CASSELLAGYNEQFF	TRBJ2-1	TRBV7-9	TRBD2	-
TGCGCCAGCAGCCTTCCGGGACTAGATTCGTCCGAGCAGTACTTC	CASSLPGLDSSEQYF	TRBJ2-7	TRBV5-1	TRBD2	few
TGTGCCAGCAGTTTACCCGGGGCGGAAGCTTTCTTT	CASSLPGAEAFF	TRBJ1-1	TRBV28	-	-
TGCGCCAGCAGCCAAGGACTAGCGGAATACTCCTACAATGAGCAGTTCTTC	CASSQGLAEYSYNEQFF	TRBJ2-1	TRBV4-3	TRBD2	-
TGTGCCAGCAGCCGAGACATATACGTATCCTACAATGAGCAGTTCTTC	CASSRDIYVSYNEQFF	TRBJ2-1	TRBV7-9	-	-
TGTGCCAGCAGTTTGGCTACATATATACCCACCGGGGAGCTGTTTTTT	CASSLATYIPTGELFF	TRBJ2-2	TRBV27	-	-